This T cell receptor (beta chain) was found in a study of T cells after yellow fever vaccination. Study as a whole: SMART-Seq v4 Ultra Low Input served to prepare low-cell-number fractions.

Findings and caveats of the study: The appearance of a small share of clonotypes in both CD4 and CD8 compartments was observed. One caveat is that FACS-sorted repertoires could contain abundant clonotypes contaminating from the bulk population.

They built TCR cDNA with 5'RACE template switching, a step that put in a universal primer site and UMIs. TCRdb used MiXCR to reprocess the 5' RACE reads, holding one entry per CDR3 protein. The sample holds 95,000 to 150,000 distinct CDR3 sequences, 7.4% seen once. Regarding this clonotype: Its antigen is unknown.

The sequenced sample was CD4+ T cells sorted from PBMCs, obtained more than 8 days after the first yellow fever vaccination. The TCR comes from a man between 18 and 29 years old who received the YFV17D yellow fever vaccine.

The CDR3, as DNA: TGCGCCAGCAGCCCGAGACGAGATTCCGGGACAGGGGCCACAGATACGCAGTATTTT. Translating gives CASSPRRDSGTGATDTQYF. The V and J genes are TRBV4-3 and TRBJ2-3; 10 nucleotides align to TRBD1. The V gene's germline CDR1 is LGHNA and CDR2 YSLEER. V trimming: 4 bases; J trimming: 2 bases; junction bases outside the gene matches: 15. There are 19 residues in the CDR3.